This TCR beta chain derives from a study of cytomegalovirus exposure and HLA in healthy donors. Study observations and caveats: A few V segments could not be told apart, such as TRBV6-2 and TRBV6-3, and were left out. A further, later analysis showed that HLA-associated TCR beta chains (compared with equally common others) were more clonally expanded.

The CDR3 spans 15 residues. Germline CDR1 reads SGHDN; CDR2 reads FVKESK. Trimming removed 6 bases from V and 1 base from J; junction bases left unmatched: 8. 60 Vbeta and 13 Jbeta primers were used in PCR. Libraries were prepared by immunoSEQ multiplex PCR; TCRdb keeps only in-frame clonotypes and omits some of them. The sample includes roughly 200,000 clones, about 84% seen only once; the top ten take 13% to 15%. Notes on this clone: Its antigen is undetermined.

The sequence derives from a young woman in good health and CMV-seropositive. This chain links TRBV14 with TRBJ2-7; 8 nucleotides align to TRBD1. The material sequenced was PBMCs. The CDR3, as DNA: TGTGCCAGCAGTCCTGGACAGGGTCGATCCTACGAGCAGTACTTC. Translating gives CASSPGQGRSYEQYF.